This TCR beta chain derives from a study of cytomegalovirus exposure and HLA in healthy donors. Trimming removed 7 bases from V and 3 bases from J; junction bases left unmatched: 14. The CDR3 is 18 residues long. Germline V gives CDR1 SGHRS, CDR2 YFSETQ. The PCR contained 60 Vbeta and 13 Jbeta primers. Sequencing was performed with immunoSEQ multiplex PCR; in TCRdb, only in-frame clones are kept and a portion is missing. The data show approximately 100,000 clones, 60% to 80% seen once. The material sequenced was PBMCs. The rearrangement uses TRBV5-1 and TRBJ2-7; 15 bases are shared with TRBD2. This sequence originates from a human donor in good health. The CDR3 here is CASRILTGTSGGIYEQYF. The CDR3 DNA follows: TGCGCCAGCCGGATCCTGACCGGGACTAGCGGGGGGATCTACGAGCAGTACTTC.